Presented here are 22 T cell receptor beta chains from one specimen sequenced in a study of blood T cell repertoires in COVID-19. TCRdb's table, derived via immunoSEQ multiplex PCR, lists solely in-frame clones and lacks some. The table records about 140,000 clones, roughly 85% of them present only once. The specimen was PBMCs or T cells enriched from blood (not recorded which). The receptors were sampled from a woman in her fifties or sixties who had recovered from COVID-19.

Here the CDR3 reads CASSHNRDGYTF. CDR3 nucleotides: TGTGCCAGCAGTCACAACAGGGACGGCTACACCTTC. The chain links TRBV27 to TRBJ1-2; D possibly corresponds to TRBD1 (6 bases). This CDR3 has 12 amino acids. Germline V CDR1 and CDR2: MNHEY, SMNVEV (reference sequence). With 5 bases removed from V and 8 bases from J, the gap between germline ends came to 12 bases.

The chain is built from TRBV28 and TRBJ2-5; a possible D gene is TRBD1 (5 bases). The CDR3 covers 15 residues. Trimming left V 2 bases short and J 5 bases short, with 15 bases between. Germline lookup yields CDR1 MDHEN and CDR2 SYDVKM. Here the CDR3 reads CASSLTPGSIETQYF. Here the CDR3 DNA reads TGTGCCAGCAGTTTAACACCAGGGTCTATTGAGACCCAGTACTTC.

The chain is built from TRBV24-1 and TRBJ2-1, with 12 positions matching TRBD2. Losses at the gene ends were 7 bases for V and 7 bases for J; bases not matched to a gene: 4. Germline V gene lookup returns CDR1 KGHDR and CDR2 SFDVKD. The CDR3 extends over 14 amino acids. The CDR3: CATSPGTSGNEQFF. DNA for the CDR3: TGTGCCACCAGCCCCGGGACTAGCGGGAATGAGCAGTTCTTC.

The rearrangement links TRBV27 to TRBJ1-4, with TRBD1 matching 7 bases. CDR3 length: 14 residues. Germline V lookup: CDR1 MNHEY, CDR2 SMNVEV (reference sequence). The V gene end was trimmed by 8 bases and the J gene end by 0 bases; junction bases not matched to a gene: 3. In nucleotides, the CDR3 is TGTGCCAGCGGGGGGACAGCAACTAATGAAAAACTGTTTTTT. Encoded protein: CASGGTATNEKLFF.

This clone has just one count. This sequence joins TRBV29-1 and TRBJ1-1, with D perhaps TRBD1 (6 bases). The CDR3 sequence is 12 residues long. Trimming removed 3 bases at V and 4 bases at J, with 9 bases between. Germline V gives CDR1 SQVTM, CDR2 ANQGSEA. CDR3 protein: CSVEGGRTEAFF. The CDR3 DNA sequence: TGCAGCGTTGAGGGGGGGCGCACTGAAGCTTTCTTT.

The CDR3 is CASSLGLAGKETQYF. CDR3 DNA sequence: TGCGCCAGCAGCTTGGGACTAGCGGGAAAGGAGACCCAGTACTTC. The chain carries TRBV5-1 and TRBJ2-5; 11 bases are shared with TRBD2. V trimming: 0 bases; J trimming: 5 bases; junction bases outside the gene matches: 3. The CDR3 has 15 amino acids. From germline, CDR1 is SGHRS and CDR2 YFSETQ.

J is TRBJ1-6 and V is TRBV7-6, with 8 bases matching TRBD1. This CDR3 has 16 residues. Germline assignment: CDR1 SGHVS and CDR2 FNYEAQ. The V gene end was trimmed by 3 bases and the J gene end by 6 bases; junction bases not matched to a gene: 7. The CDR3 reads CASSLGQAGANSPLHF. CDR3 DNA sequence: TGTGCCAGCAGCTTGGGACAGGCAGGGGCTAATTCACCCCTCCACTTT.

CDR3 coding DNA: TGCGCCAGCAGTGAGCGGGGAATCAATCAGCCCCAGCATTTT. It yields the protein CASSERGINQPQHF. The chain employs TRBV10-2 and TRBJ1-5; no definite D call. CDR3 length: 14 amino acids. With 2 bases removed from V and 3 bases from J, the gap between germline ends came to 8 bases. Germline V CDR1 and CDR2: WSHSY, SAAADI.

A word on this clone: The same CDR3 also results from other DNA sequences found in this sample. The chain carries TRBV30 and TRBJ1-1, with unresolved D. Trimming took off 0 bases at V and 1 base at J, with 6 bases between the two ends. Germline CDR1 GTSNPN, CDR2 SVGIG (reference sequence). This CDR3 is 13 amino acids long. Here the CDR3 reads CAWSVRGNTEAFF. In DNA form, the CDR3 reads TGTGCCTGGAGTGTACGGGGGAACACTGAAGCTTTCTTT.

The CDR3 DNA sequence: TGCGCCAGCACCCCCGGGGGGAGTGGGAATACGCAGTATTTT. Amino acids: CASTPGGSGNTQYF. V is TRBV5-1 and J is TRBJ2-3; TRBD2 aligns across 7 bases. The germline V gene has CDR1 SGHRS and CDR2 YFSETQ. Trimming cost V 6 bases and J 7 bases; bases outside gene matches: 11. The CDR3 spans 14 residues.

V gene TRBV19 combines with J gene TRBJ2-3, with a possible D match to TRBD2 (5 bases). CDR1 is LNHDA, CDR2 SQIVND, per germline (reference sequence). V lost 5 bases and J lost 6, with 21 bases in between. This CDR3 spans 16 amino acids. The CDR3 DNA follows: TGTGCCAGTAGTTTCGCGGCGGGCCTTGCGGCGGATACGCAGTATTTT. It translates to CASSFAAGLAADTQYF.

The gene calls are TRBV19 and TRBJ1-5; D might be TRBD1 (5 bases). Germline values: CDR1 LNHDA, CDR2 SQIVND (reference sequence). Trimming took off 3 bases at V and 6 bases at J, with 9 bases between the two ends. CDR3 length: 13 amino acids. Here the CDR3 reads CASSMGLSQPQHF. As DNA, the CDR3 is TGTGCCAGTAGTATGGGACTTTCTCAGCCCCAGCATTTT.

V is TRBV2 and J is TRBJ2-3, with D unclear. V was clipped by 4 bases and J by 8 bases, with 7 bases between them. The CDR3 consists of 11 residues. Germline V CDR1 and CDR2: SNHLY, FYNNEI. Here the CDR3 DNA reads TGTGCCAGCAGTGCCCCTAGTACGCAGTATTTT. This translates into CASSAPSTQYF.

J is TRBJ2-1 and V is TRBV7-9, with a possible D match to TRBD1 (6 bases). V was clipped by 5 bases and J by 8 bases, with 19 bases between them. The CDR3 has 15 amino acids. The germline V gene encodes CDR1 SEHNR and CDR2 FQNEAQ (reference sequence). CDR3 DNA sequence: TGTGCCAGCAGCGCAAAGAGACGCGCAGGGGATGAGCAGTTCTTC. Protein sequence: CASSAKRRAGDEQFF.

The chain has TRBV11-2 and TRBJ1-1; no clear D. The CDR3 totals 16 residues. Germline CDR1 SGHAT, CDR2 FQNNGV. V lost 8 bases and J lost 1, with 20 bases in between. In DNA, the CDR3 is TGTGCCAGCCGCAAAGTCGTTGGCTCAGAGAACACTGAAGCTTTCTTT. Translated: CASRKVVGSENTEAFF.

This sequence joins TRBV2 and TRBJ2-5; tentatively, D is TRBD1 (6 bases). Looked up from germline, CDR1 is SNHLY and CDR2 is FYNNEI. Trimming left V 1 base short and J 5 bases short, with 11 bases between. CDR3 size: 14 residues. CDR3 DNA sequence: TGTGCCAGCAGTGAAGGAACAGGGTGGGAGACCCAGTACTTC. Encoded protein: CASSEGTGWETQYF.

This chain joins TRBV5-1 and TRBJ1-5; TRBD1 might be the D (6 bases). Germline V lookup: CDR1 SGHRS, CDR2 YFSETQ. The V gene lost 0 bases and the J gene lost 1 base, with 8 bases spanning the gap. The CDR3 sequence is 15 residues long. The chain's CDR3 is CASSLAGVSNQPQHF. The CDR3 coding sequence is TGCGCCAGCAGCTTGGCAGGGGTGAGCAATCAGCCCCAGCATTTT.

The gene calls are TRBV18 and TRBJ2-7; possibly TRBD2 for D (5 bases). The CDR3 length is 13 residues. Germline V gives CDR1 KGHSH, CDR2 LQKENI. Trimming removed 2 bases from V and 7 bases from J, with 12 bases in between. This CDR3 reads CASSPEGWAEQYF. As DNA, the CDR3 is TGTGCCAGCTCACCAGAGGGTTGGGCAGAGCAGTACTTC.

The CDR3 coding sequence is TGCAGCGCACGGACAGGGAGTGAGCAGTTCTTC. Its translation: CSARTGSEQFF. The gene calls are TRBV29-1 and TRBJ2-1, with 8 bases fitting TRBD1. Germline CDR1 SQVTM, CDR2 ANQGSEA. V lost 7 bases, J lost 9 bases, and 5 bases stayed unmatched. The CDR3 has 11 amino acids.

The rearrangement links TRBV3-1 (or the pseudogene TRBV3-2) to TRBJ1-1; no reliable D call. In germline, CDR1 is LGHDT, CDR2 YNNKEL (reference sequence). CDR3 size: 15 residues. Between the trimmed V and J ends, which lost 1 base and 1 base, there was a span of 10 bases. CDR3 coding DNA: TGTGCCAGCAGCCAAGGTGGCAGAACGAACACTGAAGCTTTCTTT. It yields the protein CASSQGGRTNTEAFF.

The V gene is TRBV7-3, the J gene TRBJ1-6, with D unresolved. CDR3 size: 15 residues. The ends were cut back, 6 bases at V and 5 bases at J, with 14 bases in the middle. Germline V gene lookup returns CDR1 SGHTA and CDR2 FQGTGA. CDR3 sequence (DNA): TGTGCCAGCAGTCCCGGACGGAGGGATAATTCACCCCTCCACTTT. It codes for CASSPGRRDNSPLHF.

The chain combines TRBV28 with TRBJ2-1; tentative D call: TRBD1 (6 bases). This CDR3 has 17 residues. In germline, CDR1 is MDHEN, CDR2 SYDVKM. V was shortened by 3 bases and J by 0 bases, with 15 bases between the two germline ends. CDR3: CASSFFRDTFSYNEQFF. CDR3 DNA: TGTGCCAGCAGTTTCTTCCGGGACACCTTCTCCTACAATGAGCAGTTCTTC.